This is a list of T cell receptor beta chains from one sample in a study of CD8+ T cells in alopecia areata. Only in-frame clones appear in the TCRdb table, and some are missing; sequencing was by immunoSEQ multiplex PCR. This table has approximately 160,000 clones, around 60% appearing once. The sample was CD4+ T cells sorted from blood, taken at week 24, from a patient treated with tofacitinib. The receptor set was obtained from a human donor with alopecia areata. Each CDR3 is given with its conserved first and last residue. The D gene is left open where the match is weak. Clone sizes are given selectively: once, few, many, or a class where the clone is expanded.

CDR3nt,CDR3aa,v_gene,d_gene,j_gene,abundance
TGTGCCAGCAGCTTAAAATCCCCACGGGAATTTCCATCTAACTATGGCTACACCTTC,CASSLKSPREFPSNYGYTF,TRBV7-3,NA,TRBJ1-2,NA
TGTGCCAGCAGCTTGGAGGGGATGGGGAATAGCAATCAGCCCCAGCATTTT,CASSLEGMGNSNQPQHF,TRBV5-6,NA,TRBJ1-5,NA
TGTGCCAGCAGTTACTCGCGAGGCCGGAGGACTGAAGCTTTCTTT,CASSYSRGRRTEAFF,TRBV6-6,NA,TRBJ1-1,NA
TGTGCCTGGAGTCCGGGACCTTATCAGCCCCAGCATTTT,CAWSPGPYQPQHF,TRBV30,NA,TRBJ1-5,NA
TGTGCCAGCAGTGGAGGACCGACTAGCGGAAACATTCAGTACTTC,CASSGGPTSGNIQYF,TRBV6-1,TRBD2,TRBJ2-4,few
TGCGCCAGCAGTGTCCCTCATCAGCCCCAGCATTTT,CASSVPHQPQHF,TRBV10-2,NA,TRBJ1-5,NA
TGCAGCGCCTCGACAGGGGGCAAGTCCGAGCAGTACTTC,CSASTGGKSEQYF,TRBV29-1,TRBD1,TRBJ2-7,few
TGTGCCTGGAGTCGGGAGAGCTACGAGCAGTACTTC,CAWSRESYEQYF,TRBV30,NA,TRBJ2-7,few
TGCGCCAGCAGCTTCGCCAGGGATTCACCCCTCCACTTT,CASSFARDSPLHF,TRBV5-1,NA,TRBJ1-6,NA
TGTGCCAGCAGCTCGTCAGGGGACACTGAAGCTTTCTTT,CASSSSGDTEAFF,TRBV7-9,NA,TRBJ1-1,NA
TGTGCCAGCAGCTTGGCGGGGACAGGCAACAAGAACACTGAAGCTTTCTTT,CASSLAGTGNKNTEAFF,TRBV5-6,TRBD1,TRBJ1-1,NA
TGTGCCAGCAGCTTAGTCCTGGTCTTT,CASSLVLVF,TRBV7-9,NA,TRBJ1-1,once
TGTGCCAGCAGCCAAAGAAGGAACACTGAAGCTTTCTTT,CASSQRRNTEAFF,TRBV14,NA,TRBJ1-1,many
TGTGCCAGCAGTTCAAGTGGGGGACTCTATGGCTACACCTTC,CASSSSGGLYGYTF,TRBV7-2,NA,TRBJ1-2,few
TGTGCCAGTAGTACGACAGGGAATAGCAATCAGCCCCAGCATTTT,CASSTTGNSNQPQHF,TRBV19,TRBD1,TRBJ1-5,NA
TGTGCCAGCAGCAAAACCCGTGCAGGGGACGTATATAGCAATCAGCCCCAGCATTTT,CASSKTRAGDVYSNQPQHF,TRBV21-1,NA,TRBJ1-5,few
TGTGCCAGCAGTTTTTCCCATGGGAATTCACCCCTCCACTTT,CASSFSHGNSPLHF,TRBV28,NA,TRBJ1-6,few
TGTGCCAGCAGTTTACAGTCAATAAAAGCTACCCTTGGGGCCAACGTCCTGACTTTC,CASSLQSIKATLGANVLTF,TRBV27,NA,TRBJ2-6,once
TGCGCCAGCAGCCCCCCCGCGCGACCCTACGAGCAGTACTTC,CASSPPARPYEQYF,TRBV4-1,NA,TRBJ2-7,NA
TGTGCCTGGAACTTACGTCGAATCCATCCTGATAATTCACCCCTCCACTTT,CAWNLRRIHPDNSPLHF,TRBV30,NA,TRBJ1-6,NA
TGTGCCAGCTCTCCTTACAGGGGGAACACAGATACGCAGTATTTT,CASSPYRGNTDTQYF,TRBV18,TRBD1,TRBJ2-3,NA
TGTGCCTGGACCATAGGCTCGACAGGGCTTCAAGAGACCCAGTACTTC,CAWTIGSTGLQETQYF,TRBV30,TRBD1,TRBJ2-5,NA
TGTGCCAGCAGTTACCGGCCGGGTTTGGGTGGCTACACCTTC,CASSYRPGLGGYTF,TRBV6-5,NA,TRBJ1-2,few
TGTGCCAGCAGCGTAACTGCCGGCACAGATACGCAGTATTTT,CASSVTAGTDTQYF,TRBV7-9,NA,TRBJ2-3,NA
TGTGCCACCAGCAGGGGTGGGACAGGGGGTAGGTGGAACACTGAAGCTTTCTTT,CATSRGGTGGRWNTEAFF,TRBV15,TRBD1,TRBJ1-1,NA
TGCGCCAGCAGCCAAGATCTGGGGAGGGAGACCCAGTACTTC,CASSQDLGRETQYF,TRBV4-1,NA,TRBJ2-5,NA
TGCGCCAGCAGCTTGGCGTATCCAGGGACCCGGAACACTGAAGCTTTCTTT,CASSLAYPGTRNTEAFF,TRBV5-1,NA,TRBJ1-1,NA
TGTGCCACCAGCAGAGGGACAGGATTCTACGAGCAGTACTTC,CATSRGTGFYEQYF,TRBV15,TRBD1,TRBJ2-7,NA
TGTGCCAGCAGCACCACAGGGGGTGCCAACTATGGCTACACCTTC,CASSTTGGANYGYTF,TRBV7-9,TRBD1,TRBJ1-2,few
TGTGCCAGCAGCCAAGGCGATTGGCAGGTTCCGTTCTTC,CASSQGDWQVPFF,TRBV14,NA,TRBJ2-1,NA
TGCGCCAGCAGCTGGACCGGGACTAGCGGGGGACAGAGGGATACGCAGTATTTT,CASSWTGTSGGQRDTQYF,TRBV5-1,TRBD2,TRBJ2-3,NA
TGTGCCAGCTCACCATTCGGGACTGGGGCCAACGTCCTGACTTTC,CASSPFGTGANVLTF,TRBV18,NA,TRBJ2-6,NA
TGTGCCACCAGCAGAGATCGGAAGAACAGGGCGGTCTATGGCTACACCTTC,CATSRDRKNRAVYGYTF,TRBV15,NA,TRBJ1-2,NA
TGTGCCAGCAGTGAAGGCAGGGCTTCAGATACGCAGTATTTT,CASSEGRASDTQYF,TRBV2,NA,TRBJ2-3,NA
TGTGCCAGCAGTTTGAGCGGTGGCGAGACCCAGTACTTC,CASSLSGGETQYF,TRBV7-7,NA,TRBJ2-5,NA
TGCGCCAGCAGTCAGCCTCAGGGAATCCACTTT,CASSQPQGIHF,TRBV23-1,NA,TRBJ1-6,NA
TGCAGCGTTGACGCAGGGAGGTTGGAGACCCAGTACTTC,CSVDAGRLETQYF,TRBV29-1,NA,TRBJ2-5,many
TGTGCCAGCAGTTCCAACCCAGGGGAGGATGGCTACACCTTC,CASSSNPGEDGYTF,TRBV6-5,NA,TRBJ1-2,NA
TGCGCCAGCAGCCGCGTACATGGGACAGAAGCTTTCTTT,CASSRVHGTEAFF,TRBV4-1,NA,TRBJ1-1,NA
TGTGCCAGCAGCGAACAGGGATTCGGTGCAGATACGCAGTATTTT,CASSEQGFGADTQYF,TRBV9,NA,TRBJ2-3,NA
TGTGCCAGCAGCGTAGCGAAGGGGAGCACCGGGGAGCTGTTTTTT,CASSVAKGSTGELFF,TRBV9,NA,TRBJ2-2,few
TGTGCCACCAGCAGAGCCCCCAAGGACAGCATGAACTCACCCCTCCACTTT,CATSRAPKDSMNSPLHF,TRBV15,NA,TRBJ1-6,NA
TGCAGCGCGACTAGCGGAAATGAGCAGTTCTTC,CSATSGNEQFF,TRBV29-1,TRBD2,TRBJ2-1,many
TGTGCCAGCAGCTCCGAAACCCGTGGAGAGACCCAGTACTTC,CASSSETRGETQYF,TRBV5-6,NA,TRBJ2-5,NA
TGTGCCAGCAGTTCCCGACAGGGGAAATACGAGCAGTACTTC,CASSSRQGKYEQYF,TRBV28,TRBD1,TRBJ2-7,few
TGCAGCGTTGGGGGTAAGGCCGGGCCAAGTGGGTTCTTC,CSVGGKAGPSGFF,TRBV29-1,NA,TRBJ2-1,NA
TGTGCCACCAGCAGTGCAATGGGTAGCAATCAGCCCCAGCATTTT,CATSSAMGSNQPQHF,TRBV15,NA,TRBJ1-5,NA
TGTGCCAGCAGCAACGCGAGGGTGCAGTTCTTC,CASSNARVQFF,TRBV5-6,NA,TRBJ2-1,few
TGTGCCAGCAATGGCGATAGCAATCAGCCCCAGCATTTT,CASNGDSNQPQHF,TRBV2,NA,TRBJ1-5,NA
TGCGCCAGCAGCCAAGGGCAGGGAACCCCCTACGAGCAGTACTTC,CASSQGQGTPYEQYF,TRBV4-1,NA,TRBJ2-7,NA
TGTGCCAGCAGCGTAGGGTTGGGTTCGGCGGACACTGAAGCTTTCTTT,CASSVGLGSADTEAFF,TRBV9,NA,TRBJ1-1,NA
TGTGCCAGCAGTGGAGGGACAGGTCCTAATCAGCCCCAGCATTTT,CASSGGTGPNQPQHF,TRBV27,TRBD1,TRBJ1-5,NA
TGCGCCAGCAGCCAAAGGGAGAACTACGAGCAGTACTTC,CASSQRENYEQYF,TRBV4-1,NA,TRBJ2-7,NA
TGTGCCAGCAGCTTAGCAGGGCCCTCGTACAATCAGCCCCAGCATTTT,CASSLAGPSYNQPQHF,TRBV7-8,NA,TRBJ1-5,once
TGTGCCAGCAATCCCGACACCAACTATGGCTACACCTTC,CASNPDTNYGYTF,TRBV2,NA,TRBJ1-2,few
TGCAGCGTTGACCGGGACAGGGGAGGAGAAGCTTTCTTT,CSVDRDRGGEAFF,TRBV29-1,TRBD1,TRBJ1-1,NA
TGTGCCAGCACCAAGGGTGGGGCGGTTAACTATGGCTACACCTTC,CASTKGGAVNYGYTF,TRBV7-9,NA,TRBJ1-2,NA
TGCGCCAGCAGCTTGGGACTAGCGGGGCCGGGGGAGCAGTTCTTC,CASSLGLAGPGEQFF,TRBV5-1,TRBD2,TRBJ2-1,NA
TGTGCCAGCAGTGGACGGACACTAAACGAGCAGTACTTC,CASSGRTLNEQYF,TRBV2,NA,TRBJ2-7,NA